This T cell receptor beta chain was captured by sequencing in a study of shared clonotypes between healthy human individuals. Study observations and caveats: Sampling was confined to blood; repertoires within tissues likely differ. The study's rarefaction showed incomplete sorted-subset sequencing despite large depth.

Note on this clone: Antigen specificity is unknown. Other nucleotide sequences from this sample produce the same CDR3.

The CDR3 has 15 residues. Between the trimmed V and J ends, which lost 0 bases and 0 bases, there was a span of 6 bases. The V gene's germline CDR1 is ENHRY and CDR2 SYGVKD. This table comes from immunoSEQ multiplex PCR, and its TCRdb copy is limited to in-frame clones, with some not included. There are 2.5 million or so clones in the sample; roughly 92% occur only once, and 0.13% to 0.15% lies in the top ten. The chain is built from TRBV10-3 and TRBJ1-3; D remains ambiguous. Sequencing input: naive CD4+ T cells sorted from blood. Described subset: CD45RA+ positively selected. The receptor was isolated from a man aged 18 to 35 in good health. The CDR3 nucleotides read TGTGCCATCAGTGAGTCGGGAGACTCTGGAAACACCATATATTTT. This codes for CAISESGDSGNTIYF.